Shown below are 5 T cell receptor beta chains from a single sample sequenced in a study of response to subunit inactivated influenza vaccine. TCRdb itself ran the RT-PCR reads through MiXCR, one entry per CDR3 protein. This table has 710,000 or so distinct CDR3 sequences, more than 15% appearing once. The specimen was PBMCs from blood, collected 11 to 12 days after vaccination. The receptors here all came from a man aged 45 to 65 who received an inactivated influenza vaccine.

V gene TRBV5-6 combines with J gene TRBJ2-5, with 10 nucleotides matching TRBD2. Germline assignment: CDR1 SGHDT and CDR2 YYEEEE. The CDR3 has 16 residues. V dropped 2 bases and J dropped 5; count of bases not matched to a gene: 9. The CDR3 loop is CASSLWEREGMETQYF. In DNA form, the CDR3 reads TGTGCCAGCAGCTTATGGGAGCGGGAGGGAATGGAGACCCAGTACTTC.

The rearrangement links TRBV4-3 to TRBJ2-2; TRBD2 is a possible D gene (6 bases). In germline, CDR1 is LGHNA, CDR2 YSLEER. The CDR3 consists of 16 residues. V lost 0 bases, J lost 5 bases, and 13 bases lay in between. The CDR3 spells CASSQDPGRVTGELFF. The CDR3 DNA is TGCGCCAGCAGCCAAGATCCCGGGAGAGTAACCGGGGAGCTGTTTTTT.

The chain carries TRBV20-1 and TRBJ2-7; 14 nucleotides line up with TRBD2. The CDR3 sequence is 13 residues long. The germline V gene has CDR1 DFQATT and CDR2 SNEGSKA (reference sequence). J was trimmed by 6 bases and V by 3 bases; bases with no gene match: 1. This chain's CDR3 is CSASGLAGGEQYF. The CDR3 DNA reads TGCAGTGCTAGCGGACTAGCGGGGGGCGAGCAGTACTTC.

CDR3 sequence (DNA): TGTGCCAGCAGTCTTCTAGGGTCGGGCGGCTACACCTTC. Amino acid sequence: CASSLLGSGGYTF. This sequence joins TRBV12-3 or TRBV12-4 and TRBJ1-2; D remains ambiguous. Deletions cut 5 bases from V and 8 bases from J, with 15 bases between. This CDR3 region has 13 residues.

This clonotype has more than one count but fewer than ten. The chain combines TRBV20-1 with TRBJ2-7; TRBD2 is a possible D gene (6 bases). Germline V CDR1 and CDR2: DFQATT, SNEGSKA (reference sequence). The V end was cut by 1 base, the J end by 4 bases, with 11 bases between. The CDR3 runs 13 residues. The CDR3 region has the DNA TGCAGTGCTAGAGGGCCTAGCGAATACGAGCAGTACTTC. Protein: CSARGPSEYEQYF.